Listed here is a single TCR beta chain. Its matching antigen is unknown. Starting from PBMCs, sorting isolated CD4+ and CD8+ T cells. cDNA prepared by RNA extraction and subsequent reverse transcription served as the template for sequencing. Assay: immunoSEQ multiplex PCR; the TCRdb copy retains only in-frame clones and omits some. The sample shows 130,000 or so clones, around 45% of them seen only once. This CDR3 has 11 amino acids. CDR1 and CDR2 (germline): SGHTA, FQGTGA. V was trimmed by 2 bases and J by 8 bases, leaving 4 bases between them. The data are from a study of CD8+ T cells in alopecia areata. Study-level results: It was lesional scalp, especially alopecia totalis/universalis, that showed higher clonality than normal scalp.

The chain combines TRBV7-3 with TRBJ2-1, with no clear D. The sequence derives from a human donor with alopecia areata. The sample was NKG2D-low CD8+ T cells sorted from blood. The CDR3 DNA is TGTGCCAGCAGCTTAGGACATGAGCAGTTCTTC. It yields the protein CASSLGHEQFF.